These T cell receptor beta chains were read from a single sample in a study of blood T cell repertoires in COVID-19. Profiling relied on immunoSEQ multiplex PCR, and the TCRdb table lists in-frame clones only, not all of them. The repertoire has about 180,000 clones, 70% to 85% of them found once; the top ten carry roughly 15%. The sample was PBMCs or T cells enriched from blood (not recorded which). The receptors were sampled from a man in his fifties who had recovered from COVID-19. Each CDR3 is given with its conserved first and last residue. A D gene is named only where the DNA matches it firmly. Rows give clone size only sometimes, using once, few, many, or a class for an expanded clone.

clone size: few
J gene: TRBJ1-1
V gene: TRBV25-1
D gene: -
CDR3 protein: CASSEGGMNTEAFF
CDR3 DNA: TGTGCCAGCAGTGAAGGGGGGATGAACACTGAAGCTTTCTTT

clone size: -
J gene: TRBJ1-2
V gene: TRBV5-1
D gene: TRBD1
CDR3 protein: CASSGPGTGDYGYTF
CDR3 DNA: TGCGCCAGCAGCGGGCCCGGGACAGGGGACTATGGCTACACCTTC

clone size: -
J gene: TRBJ2-3
V gene: TRBV24-1
D gene: -
CDR3 protein: CATSDRARTDTQYF
CDR3 DNA: TGTGCCACCAGTGACAGGGCCCGCACAGATACGCAGTATTTT

clone size: once
J gene: TRBJ2-2
V gene: TRBV7-3
D gene: TRBD2
CDR3 protein: CASSLRGLAGGDTGELFF
CDR3 DNA: TGTGCCAGCAGCTTAAGGGGACTAGCCGGGGGGGACACCGGGGAGCTGTTTTTT

clone size: -
J gene: TRBJ1-6
V gene: TRBV7-6
D gene: -
CDR3 protein: CASSLGGRGFNSPLHF
CDR3 DNA: TGTGCCAGCAGCTTAGGGGGTAGGGGTTTTAATTCACCCCTCCACTTT

clone size: -
J gene: TRBJ2-5
V gene: TRBV5-5
D gene: TRBD1
CDR3 protein: CASTLTGVVGTQYF
CDR3 DNA: TGTGCCAGCACCCTGACAGGGGTAGTCGGGACCCAGTACTTC

clone size: -
J gene: TRBJ1-1
V gene: TRBV7-3
D gene: TRBD1
CDR3 protein: CASSSTGTGGLSTEAFF
CDR3 DNA: TGTGCCAGCAGCTCTACCGGGACAGGGGGCTTGAGCACTGAAGCTTTCTTT

clone size: -
J gene: TRBJ2-3
V gene: TRBV18
D gene: -
CDR3 protein: CASSPKVQGSTDTQYF
CDR3 DNA: TGTGCCAGCTCACCTAAAGTACAGGGTAGCACAGATACGCAGTATTTT

clone size: -
J gene: TRBJ1-4
V gene: TRBV10-1
D gene: -
CDR3 protein: CASSGSGGKLFF
CDR3 DNA: TGCGCCAGCAGTGGCTCGGGTGGAAAACTGTTTTTT

clone size: few
J gene: TRBJ2-5
V gene: TRBV19
D gene: TRBD2
CDR3 protein: CASSLAGGPGETQYF
CDR3 DNA: TGTGCCAGTAGTCTAGCGGGGGGGCCGGGAGAGACCCAGTACTTC

clone size: -
J gene: TRBJ2-2
V gene: TRBV28
D gene: TRBD2
CDR3 protein: CASNGGLAGTGELFF
CDR3 DNA: TGTGCCAGCAACGGAGGACTAGCGGGGACCGGGGAGCTGTTTTTT

clone size: -
J gene: TRBJ1-2
V gene: TRBV18
D gene: TRBD1
CDR3 protein: CASSQQGEGYGYTF
CDR3 DNA: TGTGCCAGCTCACAACAGGGGGAAGGCTATGGCTACACCTTC

clone size: -
J gene: TRBJ2-3
V gene: TRBV4-2
D gene: TRBD2
CDR3 protein: CASSQEFGGKWTDTQYF
CDR3 DNA: TGTGCCAGCAGCCAAGAGTTCGGGGGGAAATGGACAGATACGCAGTATTTT

clone size: -
J gene: TRBJ1-4
V gene: TRBV27
D gene: -
CDR3 protein: CASSFRGSGEKLFF
CDR3 DNA: TGTGCCAGCAGTTTTAGGGGGAGTGGGGAAAAACTGTTTTTT

clone size: -
J gene: TRBJ1-6
V gene: TRBV3-1/TRBV3-2
D gene: -
CDR3 protein: CASSQGWPHDPSPLHF
CDR3 DNA: TGTGCCAGCAGCCAAGGATGGCCGCATGATCCTTCACCCCTCCACTTT

clone size: -
J gene: TRBJ2-1
V gene: TRBV18
D gene: TRBD2
CDR3 protein: CASSPPSGAGGLRNEQFF
CDR3 DNA: TGTGCCAGCTCACCACCATCTGGGGCGGGGGGGCTTAGGAATGAGCAGTTCTTC

clone size: many
J gene: TRBJ1-5
V gene: TRBV2
D gene: TRBD1
CDR3 protein: CASSRQGAYQPQHF
CDR3 DNA: TGTGCCAGCAGCAGACAGGGGGCCTATCAGCCCCAGCATTTT

clone size: -
J gene: TRBJ2-1
V gene: TRBV3-1/TRBV3-2
D gene: TRBD1
CDR3 protein: CASSLSHRGEQFF
CDR3 DNA: TGTGCCAGCAGCCTAAGCCACAGGGGCGAGCAGTTCTTC

clone size: -
J gene: TRBJ1-2
V gene: TRBV6-1
D gene: -
CDR3 protein: CASSDPTVNYGYTF
CDR3 DNA: TGTGCCAGCAGTGACCCAACGGTTAACTATGGCTACACCTTC

clone size: -
J gene: TRBJ1-2
V gene: TRBV5-1
D gene: -
CDR3 protein: CASSLVGGEEGYTF
CDR3 DNA: TGCGCCAGCAGCTTGGTGGGAGGGGAGGAAGGCTACACCTTC

clone size: -
J gene: TRBJ1-2
V gene: TRBV25-1
D gene: -
CDR3 protein: CASSGTAYGYTF
CDR3 DNA: TGTGCCAGCAGTGGGACAGCCTATGGCTACACCTTC

clone size: -
J gene: TRBJ1-5
V gene: TRBV28
D gene: -
CDR3 protein: CASSDFSNQPQHF
CDR3 DNA: TGTGCCAGCAGCGACTTTAGCAATCAGCCCCAGCATTTT

clone size: few
J gene: TRBJ1-6
V gene: TRBV11-3
D gene: -
CDR3 protein: CASSLNRISPLHF
CDR3 DNA: TGTGCCAGCAGCTTAAACAGAATTTCACCCCTCCACTTT

clone size: -
J gene: TRBJ1-3
V gene: TRBV3-1/TRBV3-2
D gene: -
CDR3 protein: CASSSPGAHGQYYLGNTIYF
CDR3 DNA: TGTGCCAGCAGTTCCCCTGGGGCACACGGTCAATATTACCTAGGAAACACCATATATTTT

clone size: -
J gene: TRBJ1-5
V gene: TRBV7-6
D gene: -
CDR3 protein: CAKQGSYSNQPQHF
CDR3 DNA: TGTGCCAAACAGGGCAGCTATAGCAATCAGCCCCAGCATTTT

clone size: once
J gene: TRBJ1-2
V gene: TRBV6-6
D gene: TRBD1
CDR3 protein: CASSRDRPANYGYTF
CDR3 DNA: TGTGCCAGCAGCCGGGACAGACCAGCTAACTATGGCTACACCTTC

clone size: -
J gene: TRBJ1-3
V gene: TRBV2
D gene: -
CDR3 protein: CASSEDSGNTIYF
CDR3 DNA: TGTGCCAGCAGTGAGGACAGTGGAAACACCATATATTTT

clone size: -
J gene: TRBJ1-2
V gene: TRBV16
D gene: TRBD1
CDR3 protein: CASSRDREGYTF
CDR3 DNA: TGTGCCAGCAGCCGTGACAGGGAAGGCTACACCTTC

clone size: -
J gene: TRBJ2-7
V gene: TRBV28
D gene: TRBD1
CDR3 protein: CASSLVGAGGTYEQYF
CDR3 DNA: TGTGCCAGCAGTTTAGTAGGGGCAGGGGGAACCTACGAGCAGTACTTC

clone size: -
J gene: TRBJ1-4
V gene: TRBV27
D gene: -
CDR3 protein: CASRFGGATNEKLFF
CDR3 DNA: TGTGCCAGCCGATTCGGGGGGGCCACTAATGAAAAACTGTTTTTT

clone size: -
J gene: TRBJ1-4
V gene: TRBV5-1
D gene: TRBD1
CDR3 protein: CASSFGDRDEKLFF
CDR3 DNA: TGCGCCAGCAGCTTCGGGGACAGGGATGAAAAACTGTTTTTT

clone size: once
J gene: TRBJ1-2
V gene: TRBV5-5
D gene: -
CDR3 protein: CASSLLYRSNNYGYTF
CDR3 DNA: TGTGCCAGCAGCTTGTTGTACAGGTCGAATAACTATGGCTACACCTTC

clone size: medium-sized
J gene: TRBJ2-3
V gene: TRBV6-5
D gene: -
CDR3 protein: CASSLGQGTDTQYF
CDR3 DNA: TGTGCCAGCAGTTTGGGGCAGGGAACAGATACGCAGTATTTT

clone size: -
J gene: TRBJ2-3
V gene: TRBV9
D gene: TRBD1
CDR3 protein: CASSPSEGAPTDTQYF
CDR3 DNA: TGTGCCAGCAGCCCGTCTGAGGGGGCCCCCACAGATACGCAGTATTTT

clone size: -
J gene: TRBJ1-5
V gene: TRBV24-1
D gene: -
CDR3 protein: CATSDFGGNQPQHF
CDR3 DNA: TGTGCCACCAGTGATTTCGGAGGGAATCAGCCCCAGCATTTT

clone size: -
J gene: TRBJ2-1
V gene: TRBV5-4
D gene: TRBD2
CDR3 protein: CASSLVPTSGGSNEQFF
CDR3 DNA: TGTGCCAGCAGCTTGGTTCCTACTAGCGGGGGATCCAATGAGCAGTTCTTC

clone size: -
J gene: TRBJ1-6
V gene: TRBV5-1
D gene: -
CDR3 protein: CASSLQGQNNSPLHF
CDR3 DNA: TGCGCCAGCAGCTTGCAAGGACAGAATAATTCACCCCTCCACTTT

clone size: -
J gene: TRBJ1-5
V gene: TRBV28
D gene: -
CDR3 protein: CASNQDSNQPQHF
CDR3 DNA: TGTGCCAGCAATCAGGATAGCAATCAGCCCCAGCATTTT

clone size: -
J gene: TRBJ1-2
V gene: TRBV19
D gene: -
CDR3 protein: CASSIPFGEYSGYTF
CDR3 DNA: TGTGCCAGTAGTATACCCTTCGGGGAATATTCTGGCTACACCTTC

clone size: -
J gene: TRBJ2-1
V gene: TRBV4-2
D gene: TRBD2
CDR3 protein: CASSQVGRSGVYNEQFF
CDR3 DNA: TGTGCCAGCAGCCAAGTCGGACGTAGCGGGGTCTACAATGAGCAGTTCTTC